This T cell receptor (beta chain) originates from a study of control samples from healthy donors and cancer patients. This clone has only a few counts. Assay: immunoSEQ multiplex PCR; the TCRdb copy retains only in-frame clones and omits some. The sample carries approximately 170,000 clones, roughly 88% recorded once. Germline V lookup: CDR1 LGHDT, CDR2 YNNKEL (reference sequence). The length of the CDR3 is 13 residues. The V gene lost 4 bases and the J gene lost 3 bases, with 9 bases spanning the gap. This TCR came from a woman in her twenties or thirties in good health. V is TRBV3-1 (or the pseudogene TRBV3-2) and J is TRBJ1-2; D might be TRBD1 (5 bases). The sequenced material came from blood. The CDR3 DNA reads as TGTGCCAGCAGCCGACCGGGACACTATGGCTACACCTTC. Residues: CASSRPGHYGYTF.